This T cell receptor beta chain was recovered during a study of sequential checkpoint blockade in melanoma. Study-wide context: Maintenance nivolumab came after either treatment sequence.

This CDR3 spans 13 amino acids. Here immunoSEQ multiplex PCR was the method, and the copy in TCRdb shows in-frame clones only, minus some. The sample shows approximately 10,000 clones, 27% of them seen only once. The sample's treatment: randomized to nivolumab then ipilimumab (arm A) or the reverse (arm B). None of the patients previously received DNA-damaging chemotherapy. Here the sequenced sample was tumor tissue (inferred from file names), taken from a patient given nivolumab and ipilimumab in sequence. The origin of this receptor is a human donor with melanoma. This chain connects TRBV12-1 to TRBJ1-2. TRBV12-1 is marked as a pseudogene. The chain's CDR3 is CASSIKAPDGYTF. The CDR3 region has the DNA TGTGCCAGCAGCATTAAGGCCCCGGATGGCTACACCTTC.